The 12 T cell receptor beta chains in this list originate from one sample, sequenced in a study of T-cell memory formation after mild COVID-19. TCRdb reprocessed the 5' RACE reads via MiXCR and lists one record per CDR3 protein. The sample includes 350,000 or so distinct CDR3 sequences, 20% seen only once; the top ten take around 20%. Sequencing was done on a sample of PBMCs or a T cell subset sorted from them (not recorded which). Source of these receptors: a man between 18 and 35 years old who had mild COVID-19 (a few samples of this study predate the infection). Cell type and time point are not known.

This clonotype was seen at least ten times. This chain links TRBV7-2 with TRBJ2-1, with D possibly TRBD2 on 5 matching bases. Germline CDR1 and CDR2: SGHTA and FQGNSA. The CDR3 is made up of 12 amino acids. V lost 5 bases to trimming and J lost 13 bases, with 15 bases between them. The CDR3 sequence: CASSLIFGVQFF. In DNA form, the CDR3 reads TGTGCCAGCAGCCTGATCTTCGGGGTTCAGTTCTTC.

This clonotype was counted only a few times. The chain combines TRBV12-3 or TRBV12-4 with TRBJ2-3; D is perhaps TRBD1 (6 bases). The ends were cut back, 2 bases at V and 0 bases at J, with 15 bases in the middle. This CDR3 has 17 amino acids. The CDR3 is CASSLLRTATSTDTQYF. CDR3 nucleotide sequence: TGTGCCAGCAGTTTACTTAGGACAGCCACTAGCACAGATACGCAGTATTTT.

The rearrangement joins TRBV4-1 to TRBJ2-2; no clear D gene. The V gene's germline CDR1 is MGHRA and CDR2 YSYEKL. Trimming took 3 bases from V and 1 from J, leaving 12 bases between them. There are 16 residues in the CDR3. CDR3 nucleotide sequence: TGCGCCAGCAGCCACACCCCTCACAAGAACACCGGGGAGCTGTTTTTT. Translation gives CASSHTPHKNTGELFF.

The V call is TRBV19, the J call TRBJ2-5; no firm D call. V was shortened by 1 base and J by 1 base, with 10 bases between the two germline ends. There are 15 residues in the CDR3. Germline assignment: CDR1 LNHDA and CDR2 SQIVND (reference sequence). CDR3 amino acids: CASSIGKQRQETQYF. The CDR3 bases are TGTGCCAGTAGTATAGGTAAACAGCGCCAAGAGACCCAGTACTTC.

This clonotype appeared a few times. J is TRBJ2-1 and V is TRBV7-9; the D gene could be TRBD1 or TRBD2 (6 bases each). V lost 0 bases and J 7 bases, leaving 10 bases between the germline ends. The germline V gene encodes CDR1 SEHNR and CDR2 FQNEAQ (reference sequence). CDR3 length: 14 amino acids. CDR3 DNA: TGTGCCAGCAGCTTAGCGGGGGGCGTTAATGAGCAGTTCTTC. This encodes CASSLAGGVNEQFF.

CDR3 residues: CASSESPRGPADTQYF. The CDR3 nucleotides read TGTGCCAGCAGCGAGAGCCCTCGGGGGCCCGCGGATACGCAGTATTTT. The chain combines TRBV9 with TRBJ2-3; either TRBD1 or TRBD2 may fit D (6 bases each). The CDR3 extends over 16 amino acids. V gave up 3 bases and J gave up 6 bases, with 20 bases separating them. CDR1 is SGDLS and CDR2 is YYNGEE in the germline V gene.

Many counts were recorded for this clonotype. The chain combines TRBV12-3 or TRBV12-4 with TRBJ2-1; 9 bases are shared with TRBD2. The ends lost 10 bases at V and 7 bases at J; junction bases unmatched: 8. The CDR3 extends over 13 amino acids. The CDR3 DNA reads TGTGCCACCCGCCCTAGCGGGGCGAATGAGCAGTTCTTC. It translates to CATRPSGANEQFF.

There are many counts of this clonotype. J is TRBJ1-6 and V is TRBV7-2; the D gene is possibly TRBD1 (5 bases). The CDR3 loop spans 13 amino acids. V lost 4 bases to trimming and J lost 14 bases, with 15 bases between them. Looked up from germline, CDR1 is SGHTA and CDR2 is FQGNSA. Here the CDR3 reads CASSSDPGKALHF. The CDR3, as DNA: TGTGCCAGCAGCTCCGACCCAGGGAAGGCCCTCCACTTT. Filled out from reference TRBV7-2 and TRBJ1-6, the complete variable domain reads GAGVSQSPSNKVTEKGKDVELRCDPISGHTALYWYRQSLGQGLEFLIYFQGNSAPDKSGLPSDRFSAERTGGSVSTLTIQRTQQEDSAVYLCASSSDPGKALHFGNGTRLTVT.

The chain recombines TRBV20-1 with TRBJ2-5; tentative D call: TRBD2 (6 bases). The germline V gene has CDR1 DFQATT and CDR2 SNEGSKA (reference sequence). V dropped 5 bases and J dropped 5 bases, with 18 bases sitting between them. CDR3 length equals 14 residues. The CDR3 here is CSALKRTGVETQYF. The CDR3 DNA is TGCAGTGCTCTAAAAAGGACGGGGGTGGAGACCCAGTACTTC.

This clonotype was observed a few times. The rearrangement joins TRBV7-2 to TRBJ2-1; possibly TRBD2 for D (7 bases). The ends were cut back, 5 bases at V and 9 bases at J, with 14 bases in the middle. CDR3 length: 13 residues. Germline values: CDR1 SGHTA, CDR2 FQGNSA. The CDR3 here is CASSKGGAREQFF. The CDR3, as DNA: TGTGCCAGCAGCAAAGGGGGGGCCCGTGAGCAGTTCTTC.

The chain uses TRBV21-1 and TRBJ2-7; the table's D call TRBD1 went unverified against the DNA. TRBV21-1 is flagged as a pseudogene. The CDR3 loop spans 14 amino acids. The CDR3 nucleotides read TGTGCCAGCAGCAAAGTTTTTATAGGGGTCGAGCAGTACGTC. It specifies CASSKVFIGVEQYV.

The V and J genes are TRBV12-3 or TRBV12-4 and TRBJ1-5; D is unclear. The CDR3 loop spans 14 amino acids. Trimming shortened V by 6 bases and J by 4 bases, and 13 bases separated the two germline ends. The CDR3 reads CASSKEGGNQPQHF. Here the CDR3 DNA reads TGTGCCAGCAGCAAGGAAGGTGGAAATCAGCCCCAGCATTTT.